These 29 T cell receptor beta chains share one sample of origin, sequenced in a study of cytomegalovirus exposure and HLA in healthy donors. A multiplex PCR was run with 60 Vbeta primers and 13 Jbeta primers. Repertoires were generated with immunoSEQ multiplex PCR, while TCRdb's copy carries only in-frame clones and drops some. This sample has under 130,000 clones, with about 70% found just once. Input material: PBMCs. These receptors were taken from a man aged 50-59 years in good health and CMV-seropositive.

This clone was observed a few times. V usage is TRBV2 and J usage is TRBJ2-5; the match to TRBD2 covers 9 bases. CDR3 length equals 14 residues. The J segment lost 4 bases and the V segment lost 4 bases, leaving 4 bases of the junction unmatched. CDR1 is SNHLY and CDR2 is FYNNEI in the germline V gene. The CDR3 coding sequence is TGTGCCAGCAGTGTTAGCGGGAGTGGAGAGACCCAGTACTTC. This gives the protein CASSVSGSGETQYF.

The V and J genes are TRBV2 and TRBJ1-2, with 8 bases that match TRBD1. Germline V CDR1 and CDR2: SNHLY, FYNNEI. The CDR3 covers 13 residues. Trimming removed 2 bases from V and 8 bases from J; junction bases left unmatched: 4. In DNA form, the CDR3 reads TGTGCCAGCAGTGAAAACAGGGGGGGAGGCTACACCTTC. Protein product: CASSENRGGGYTF. Filled out from reference TRBV2 and TRBJ1-2, the complete variable domain reads EPEVTQTPSHQVTQMGQEVILRCVPISNHLYFYWYRQILGQKVEFLVSFYNNEISEKSEIFDDQFSVERPDGSNFTLKIRSTKLEDSAMYFCASSENRGGGYTFGSGTRLTVV.

The V and J genes are TRBV19 and TRBJ1-5; tentatively, D is TRBD1 (5 bases). V was clipped by 3 bases and J by 2 bases, with 17 bases between them. This CDR3 spans 17 amino acids. Per the germline V gene, CDR1 is LNHDA and CDR2 is SQIVND (reference sequence). CDR3 nucleotides: TGTGCCAGTAGTATCCAGGCGGCAGGGTTCGGCAATCAGCCCCAGCATTTT. Translating gives CASSIQAAGFGNQPQHF.

The chain has TRBV2 and TRBJ2-1; D not resolved. The length of the CDR3 is 15 residues. Germline-derived CDR1 and CDR2 are SNHLY and FYNNEI. Between the trimmed V and J ends, which lost 4 bases and 0 bases, there was a span of 10 bases. In DNA form, the CDR3 reads TGTGCCAGCAGTGCAGACAAAAGCTCCTACAATGAGCAGTTCTTC. Amino acid sequence: CASSADKSSYNEQFF.

The chain carries TRBV7-8 and TRBJ1-2; D uncertain. This CDR3 has 13 amino acids. Per germline, CDR1 SGHVS and CDR2 FQNEAQ. With 0 bases removed from V and 2 bases from J, the gap between germline ends came to 4 bases. In nucleotides, the CDR3 is TGTGCCAGCAGCTTAGCAGAGAACTATGGCTACACCTTC. Translation: CASSLAENYGYTF.

J is TRBJ1-2 and V is TRBV6-1; 8 bases align to TRBD1. Losses at the gene ends were 6 bases for V and 0 bases for J; bases not matched to a gene: 0. The CDR3 length is 13 residues. The germline gives CDR1 MNHNS, CDR2 SASEGT. CDR3 protein: CASRDRANYGYTF. Written as DNA, the CDR3 is TGTGCCAGCAGGGACAGGGCTAACTATGGCTACACCTTC.

The CDR3 reads CASSFGGGWNEQYF. As DNA, the CDR3 is TGTGCCAGCAGCTTTGGGGGGGGCTGGAACGAGCAGTACTTC. The chain uses TRBV5-4 and TRBJ2-7, with D tentatively TRBD2 (7 bases). Trimming shortened V by 2 bases and J by 5 bases, and 14 bases separated the two germline ends. CDR3 length: 14 residues. Germline values: CDR1 SGHNT, CDR2 YYREEE (reference sequence).

A note on this clone: Other DNA sequences in this sample translate to the same CDR3. The chain combines TRBV28 with TRBJ1-1, with 9 nucleotides matching TRBD1. The trim removed 6 bases at V and 4 bases at J, leaving 3 bases unmatched. The CDR3 is made up of 13 amino acids. Germline V gene sequence: CDR1 MDHEN, CDR2 SYDVKM. CDR3 protein: CASRLTGGTEAFF. The CDR3 nucleotides read TGTGCCAGCAGACTGACAGGGGGCACTGAAGCTTTCTTT.

This rearrangement joins TRBV27 to TRBJ1-5; 9 bases agree with TRBD1. V was pared by 5 bases and J by 5 bases, with 10 bases of the junction left unmatched. The germline gives CDR1 MNHEY, CDR2 SMNVEV (reference sequence). CDR3 length: 16 amino acids. The CDR3 nucleotides are TGTGCCAGCAGTCCCCGACCGGGACAGGGCGATCAGCCCCAGCATTTT. It is translated as CASSPRPGQGDQPQHF.

The chain carries TRBV27 and TRBJ2-3; 10 bases line up with TRBD1. Trimming cost V 6 bases and J 2 bases; bases outside gene matches: 8. CDR1 and CDR2 from the germline V gene are MNHEY and SMNVEV (reference sequence). The CDR3 runs 16 residues. This CDR3 is CASSFRQGALTDTQYF. The DNA for the CDR3 is TGTGCCAGCAGCTTTAGACAGGGGGCCCTCACAGATACGCAGTATTTT.

The rearrangement links TRBV2 to TRBJ1-1; the D is unclear. The CDR3 totals 12 residues. From germline, CDR1 is SNHLY and CDR2 FYNNEI. V was cut by 6 bases and J by 11 bases, with 16 bases left in between. CDR3 nucleotide sequence: TGTGCCAGCAGCTGGGAAAACTGGAGGGCTTTCTTT. Its translation is CASSWENWRAFF.

The genes are TRBV27 and TRBJ1-5; possible D gene TRBD1, 5 bases. Germline loops: CDR1 MNHEY, CDR2 SMNVEV (reference sequence). V was shortened by 8 bases and J by 8 bases, with 16 bases between the two germline ends. This CDR3 is 13 amino acids long. The CDR3 region has the DNA TGTGCCAGCCGTGGACGGTCCAGGGAGCCCCAGCATTTT. Amino acid sequence: CASRGRSREPQHF.

The chain links TRBV4-1 to TRBJ2-3, with TRBD2 matching over 12 bases. Germline CDR1 MGHRA, CDR2 YSYEKL. The CDR3 contains 20 residues. The trim removed 4 bases at V and 0 bases at J, leaving 14 bases unmatched. The chain's CDR3 is CASSPPGRLAGVLSTDTQYF. The CDR3 nucleotides are TGCGCCAGCAGCCCCCCGGGTCGACTAGCGGGGGTATTAAGCACAGATACGCAGTATTTT.

J is TRBJ2-7 and V is TRBV12-5; TRBD1 matches 7 bases. Per germline, CDR1 LGHNT and CDR2 FRNRAP. The J segment lost 2 bases and the V segment lost 7 bases, leaving 8 bases of the junction unmatched. The CDR3 extends over 14 amino acids. In DNA form, the CDR3 reads TGTGCTAGTGCCTGGACAGGAGCTACCTACGAGCAGTACTTC. Translating gives CASAWTGATYEQYF.

This sequence joins TRBV4-2 and TRBJ2-5; D unclear. V was pared by 0 bases and J by 1 base, with 6 bases between. There are 14 residues in the CDR3. Germline CDR1 is LGHNA and CDR2 is YNFKEQ. In DNA, the CDR3 is TGTGCCAGCAGCCAAGATCCCTTCCAAGAGACCCAGTACTTC. Residues: CASSQDPFQETQYF.

This chain links TRBV15 with TRBJ1-5, with 8 bases fitting TRBD1. CDR1 and CDR2 from the germline V gene are LNHNV and YYDKDF (reference sequence). This CDR3 has 16 residues. The V gene end was trimmed by 5 bases and the J gene end by 0 bases; junction bases not matched to a gene: 6. The CDR3 region has the DNA TGTGCCACCAGCGGACAGGGTTTTTATAGCAATCAGCCCCAGCATTTT. Translating it yields CATSGQGFYSNQPQHF. The whole variable domain, filled in from reference TRBV15 and TRBJ1-5, reads DAMVIQNPRYQVTQFGKPVTLSCSQTLNHNVMYWYQQKSSQAPKLLFHYYDKDFNNEADTPDNFQSRRPNTSFCFLDIRSPGLGDTAMYLCATSGQGFYSNQPQHFGDGTRLSIL.

Only a few counts were recorded for this clone. The rearrangement uses TRBV5-6 and TRBJ2-2; 10 bases align to TRBD2. V shed 6 bases and J 7 bases; nucleotides not matched to a gene: 6. The CDR3 sequence is 14 residues long. The germline CDR1 and CDR2 sequences are SGHDT and YYEEEE. The CDR3 coding sequence is TGTGCCAGCACCCGACTAGCGGGCGGCGGGGAGCTGTTTTTT. It encodes CASTRLAGGGELFF.

This clone was seen only a few times. This chain joins TRBV29-1 and TRBJ2-2; maybe TRBD2 (5 bases). This CDR3 comprises 14 residues. Germline V gene sequence: CDR1 SQVTM, CDR2 ANQGSEA. V lost 6 bases, J lost 0 bases, and 11 bases lay in between. The DNA for the CDR3 is TGCAGCGTCCTACCCGGGGCGAACACCGGGGAGCTGTTTTTT. Translated, it gives CSVLPGANTGELFF.

V is TRBV9 and J is TRBJ1-1, with 7 bases identical to TRBD1. The CDR3 covers 13 residues. The V and J ends lost 3 bases and 5 bases, in that order; junction bases with no gene match: 4. Germline V lookup: CDR1 SGDLS, CDR2 YYNGEE. CDR3 residues: CASSATGETEAFF. DNA for the CDR3: TGTGCCAGCAGCGCTACAGGGGAAACTGAAGCTTTCTTT. The variable domain in full, completed from reference TRBV9 and TRBJ1-1, reads DSGVTQTPKHLITATGQRVTLRCSPRSGDLSVYWYQQSLDQGLQFLIQYYNGEERAKGNILERFSAQQFPDLHSELNLSSLELGDSALYFCASSATGETEAFFGQGTRLTVV.

This clone was picked up one time. The chain uses TRBV4-1 and TRBJ1-4; D gene unclear. The V and J ends lost 4 bases and 8 bases respectively, with 17 bases between them. Germline V gene sequence: CDR1 MGHRA, CDR2 YSYEKL. CDR3 size: 15 residues. CDR3 nucleotide sequence: TGCGCCAGCAGCCCTATGACCGGCCGGGAAGAAAAACTGTTTTTT. Translated: CASSPMTGREEKLFF.

The chain uses TRBV11-2 and TRBJ1-1; D is unresolved. V gave up 0 bases and J gave up 0 bases, with 8 bases separating them. The CDR3 sequence is 15 residues long. The germline gives CDR1 SGHAT, CDR2 FQNNGV. CDR3 in amino acids: CASSLEVRLNTEAFF. The CDR3 DNA reads TGTGCCAGCAGCTTAGAGGTGCGTTTGAACACTGAAGCTTTCTTT.

J is TRBJ1-6 and V is TRBV5-1; unclear D gene. There are 13 residues in the CDR3. Germline-derived CDR1 and CDR2 are SGHRS and YFSETQ. Trimming stripped 0 bases from V and 10 bases from J, with 8 bases between. For the CDR3, the DNA is TGCGCCAGCAGCTTGGCAGGCCTGTCACCCCTCCACTTT. Translating it yields CASSLAGLSPLHF.

This chain links TRBV6-6 with TRBJ2-5; 7 nucleotides align to TRBD1. The CDR3 spans 14 residues. Germline V gene lookup returns CDR1 MNHNY and CDR2 SVGAGI (reference sequence). Trimming took 2 bases from V and 5 from J; bases not matched to a gene: 5. CDR3 nucleotides: TGTGCCAGCAGTTACGCTGGCAGGGGGGAGACCCAGTACTTC. The encoded protein is CASSYAGRGETQYF.

The gene calls are TRBV6-5 and TRBJ1-2, with TRBD1 identical over 8 bases. This CDR3 has 15 residues. The V gene's germline CDR1 is MNHEY and CDR2 SVGAGI. Trimming at V came to 5 bases and at J to 8 bases, leaving 13 bases not matched to a gene. The CDR3 sequence: CASSKLDRGPRGYTF. Here the CDR3 DNA reads TGTGCCAGCAGTAAGCTCGACAGGGGCCCTAGAGGCTACACCTTC.

V and J are TRBV9 and TRBJ2-2; possible D gene TRBD2, 5 bases. The V and J ends lost 0 bases and 3 bases respectively, with 12 bases between them. The CDR3 has 16 residues. From germline, CDR1 is SGDLS and CDR2 YYNGEE. In DNA, the CDR3 is TGTGCCAGCAGCGTAGTGGGAACTAGTGACACCGGGGAGCTGTTTTTT. Its protein is CASSVVGTSDTGELFF.

The J gene is TRBJ2-1, the V gene TRBV6-5; 8 nucleotides agree with TRBD2. The germline V gene encodes CDR1 MNHEY and CDR2 SVGAGI. Germline trimming cut 7 bases from V and 8 bases from J; bases unmatched to any gene: 7. This CDR3 contains 13 residues. In nucleotides, the CDR3 is TGTGCCAGCACCCGGGGGGGAGGTCATGAGCAGTTCTTC. The encoded protein is CASTRGGGHEQFF.

The chain joins TRBV5-1 to TRBJ2-5; 14 positions agree with TRBD2. The end of the DNA aligns better with TRBJ2-7, so the J call may be wrong. Germline loops: CDR1 SGHRS, CDR2 YFSETQ. The length of the CDR3 is 16 residues. Written as DNA, the CDR3 is TGCGCCAGCAGCTTCGGGACTAGCGGGAGCTCCTACGAGCAGTACTTC. Amino acid sequence: CASSFGTSGSSYEQYF.

This sequence joins TRBV7-3 and TRBJ1-5; D remains ambiguous. CDR3 length: 13 residues. V gave up 3 bases and J gave up 4 bases, with 7 bases separating them. Germline V lookup: CDR1 SGHTA, CDR2 FQGTGA. The CDR3 region is CASSFGQNQPQHF. The CDR3, as DNA: TGTGCCAGCAGCTTTGGGCAGAATCAGCCCCAGCATTTT. Together with reference TRBV7-3 and TRBJ1-5, the CDR3 gives the full variable domain: GAGVSQTPSNKVTEKGKYVELRCDPISGHTALYWYRQSLGQGPEFLIYFQGTGAADDSGLPNDRFFAVRPEGSVSTLKIQRTERGDSAVYLCASSFGQNQPQHFGDGTRLSIL.

The CDR3 DNA is TGTGCCAGCAGCCCGAGAGGGAGGGCGGGCGATGAGCAGTTCTTC. Its translation: CASSPRGRAGDEQFF. The chain employs TRBV14 and TRBJ2-1; 7 nucleotides match TRBD2. The CDR3 totals 15 residues. The ends lost 4 bases at V and 8 bases at J; junction bases unmatched: 11. The germline V gene has CDR1 SGHDN and CDR2 FVKESK.